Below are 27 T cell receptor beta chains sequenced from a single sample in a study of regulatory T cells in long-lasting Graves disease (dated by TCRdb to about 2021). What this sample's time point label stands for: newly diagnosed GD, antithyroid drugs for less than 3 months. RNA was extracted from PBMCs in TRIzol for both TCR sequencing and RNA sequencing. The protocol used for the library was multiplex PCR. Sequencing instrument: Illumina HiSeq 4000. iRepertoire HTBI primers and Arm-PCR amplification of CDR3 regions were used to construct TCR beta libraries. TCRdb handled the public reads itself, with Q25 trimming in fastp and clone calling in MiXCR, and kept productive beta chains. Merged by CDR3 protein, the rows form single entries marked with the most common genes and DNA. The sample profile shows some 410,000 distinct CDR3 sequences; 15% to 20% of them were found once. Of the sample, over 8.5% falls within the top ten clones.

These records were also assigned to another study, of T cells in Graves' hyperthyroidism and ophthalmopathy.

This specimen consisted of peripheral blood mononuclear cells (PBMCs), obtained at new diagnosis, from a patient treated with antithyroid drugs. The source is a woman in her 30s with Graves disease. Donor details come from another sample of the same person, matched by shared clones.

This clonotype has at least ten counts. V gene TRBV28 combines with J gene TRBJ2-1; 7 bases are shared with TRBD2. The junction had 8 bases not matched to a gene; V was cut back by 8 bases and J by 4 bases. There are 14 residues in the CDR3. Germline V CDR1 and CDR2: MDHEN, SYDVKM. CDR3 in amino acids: CASRPGGPYNEQFF. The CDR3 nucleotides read TGTGCCAGCCGACCGGGAGGCCCGTACAATGAGCAGTTCTTC. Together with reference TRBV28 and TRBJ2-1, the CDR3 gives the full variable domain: DVKVTQSSRYLVKRTGEKVFLECVQDMDHENMFWYRQDPGLGLRLIYFSYDVKMKEKGDIPEGYSVSREKKERFSLILESASTNQTSMYLCASRPGGPYNEQFFGPGTRLTVL.

This CDR3 is CASPGRLAGAPDTQYF. In DNA form, the CDR3 reads TGTGCCAGCCCAGGCAGACTAGCGGGAGCGCCAGATACGCAGTATTTT. This chain uses TRBV18 with TRBJ2-3, with 12 bases matching TRBD2. This CDR3 comprises 16 residues. The V and J ends lost 8 bases and 4 bases, in that order; junction bases with no gene match: 10. Per the germline V gene, CDR1 is KGHSH and CDR2 is LQKENI.

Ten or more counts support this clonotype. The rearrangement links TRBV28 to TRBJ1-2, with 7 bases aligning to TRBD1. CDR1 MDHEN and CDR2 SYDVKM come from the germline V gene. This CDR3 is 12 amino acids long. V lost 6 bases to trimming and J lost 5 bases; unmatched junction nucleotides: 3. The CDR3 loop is CASSLQGYGYTF. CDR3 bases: TGTGCCAGCAGCTTACAGGGGTATGGCTACACCTTC.

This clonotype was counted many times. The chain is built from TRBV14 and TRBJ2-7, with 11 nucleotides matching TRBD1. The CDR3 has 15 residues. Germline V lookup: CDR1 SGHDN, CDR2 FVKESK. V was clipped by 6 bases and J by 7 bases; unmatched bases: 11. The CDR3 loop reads CASRRTGGVWWEQYF. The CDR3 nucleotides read TGTGCCAGCAGAAGGACAGGGGGCGTTTGGTGGGAGCAGTACTTC. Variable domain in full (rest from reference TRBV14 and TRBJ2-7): EAGVTQFPSHSVIEKGQTVTLRCDPISGHDNLYWYRRVMGKEIKFLLHFVKESKQDESGMPNNRFLAERTGGTYSTLKVQPAELEDSGVYFCASRRTGGVWWEQYFGPGTRLTVT.

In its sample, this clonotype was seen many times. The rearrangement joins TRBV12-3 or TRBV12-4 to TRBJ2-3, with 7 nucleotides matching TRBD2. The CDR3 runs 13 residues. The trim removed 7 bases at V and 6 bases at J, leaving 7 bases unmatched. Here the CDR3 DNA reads TGTGCCAGCACCCTGGGAGGGGTCGATACGCAGTATTTT. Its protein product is CASTLGGVDTQYF.

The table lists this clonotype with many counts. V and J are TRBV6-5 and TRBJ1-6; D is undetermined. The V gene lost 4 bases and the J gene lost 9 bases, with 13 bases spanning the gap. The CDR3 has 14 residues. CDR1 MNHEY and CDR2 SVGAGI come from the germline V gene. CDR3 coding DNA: TGTGCCAGCAGTTCCAGCTACCGTGGTTCACCCCTCCACTTT. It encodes CASSSSYRGSPLHF.

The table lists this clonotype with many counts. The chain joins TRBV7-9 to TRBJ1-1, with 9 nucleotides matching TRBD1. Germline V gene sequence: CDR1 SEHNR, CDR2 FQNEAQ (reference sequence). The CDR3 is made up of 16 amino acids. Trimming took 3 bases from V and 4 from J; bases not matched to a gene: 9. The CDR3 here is CASSFLGTGSVTEAFF. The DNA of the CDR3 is TGTGCCAGCAGCTTTCTCGGGACAGGGAGCGTCACTGAAGCTTTCTTT.

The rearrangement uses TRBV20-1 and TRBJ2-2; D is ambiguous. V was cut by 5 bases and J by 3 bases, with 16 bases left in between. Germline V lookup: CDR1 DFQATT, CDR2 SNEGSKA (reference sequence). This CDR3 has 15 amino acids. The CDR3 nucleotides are TGCAGTGCTCCTGTAGCTGGTAGGGACACCGGGGAGCTGTTTTTT. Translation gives CSAPVAGRDTGELFF.

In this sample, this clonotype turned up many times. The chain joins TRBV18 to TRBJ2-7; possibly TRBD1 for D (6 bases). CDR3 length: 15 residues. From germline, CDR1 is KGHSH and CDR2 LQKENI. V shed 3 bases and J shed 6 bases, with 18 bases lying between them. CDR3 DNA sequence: TGTGCCAGCTCACCTACGGTGGCAGGGGAACCCGAGCAGTACTTC. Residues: CASSPTVAGEPEQYF.

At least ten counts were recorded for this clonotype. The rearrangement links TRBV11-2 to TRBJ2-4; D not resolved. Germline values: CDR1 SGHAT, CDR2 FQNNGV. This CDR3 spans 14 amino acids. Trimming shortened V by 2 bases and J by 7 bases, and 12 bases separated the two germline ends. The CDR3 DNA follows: TGTGCCAGCAGCTTAACCCACGTTGGGAACATTCAGTACTTC. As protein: CASSLTHVGNIQYF.

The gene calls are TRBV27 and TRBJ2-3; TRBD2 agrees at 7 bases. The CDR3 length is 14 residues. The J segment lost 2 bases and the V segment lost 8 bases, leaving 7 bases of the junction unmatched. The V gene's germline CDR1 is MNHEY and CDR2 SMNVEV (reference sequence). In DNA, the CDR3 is TGTGCCAGCGGGGGGGGGTCGAACACAGATACGCAGTATTTT. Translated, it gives CASGGGSNTDTQYF.

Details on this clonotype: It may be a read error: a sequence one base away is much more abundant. The CDR3 reads CASSLPNTSTSSYNEQYF. The CDR3 region has the DNA TGTGCCAGCAGCTTACCTAATACTAGTACAAGCTCCTACAATGAGCAGTACTTC. The chain carries TRBV7-2 and TRBJ2-7, with D possibly matching TRBD2 (5 bases). Germline assignment: CDR1 SGHTA and CDR2 FQGNSA. The CDR3 spans 18 residues. With 2 bases removed from V and 7 bases from J, the gap between germline ends came to 27 bases.

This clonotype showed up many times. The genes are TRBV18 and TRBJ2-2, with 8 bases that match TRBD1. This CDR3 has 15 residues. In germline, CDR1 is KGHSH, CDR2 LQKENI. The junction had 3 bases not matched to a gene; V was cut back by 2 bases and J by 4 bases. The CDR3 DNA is TGTGCCAGCTCACCAGCGGACAGGGTCACCGGGGAGCTGTTTTTT. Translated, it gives CASSPADRVTGELFF.

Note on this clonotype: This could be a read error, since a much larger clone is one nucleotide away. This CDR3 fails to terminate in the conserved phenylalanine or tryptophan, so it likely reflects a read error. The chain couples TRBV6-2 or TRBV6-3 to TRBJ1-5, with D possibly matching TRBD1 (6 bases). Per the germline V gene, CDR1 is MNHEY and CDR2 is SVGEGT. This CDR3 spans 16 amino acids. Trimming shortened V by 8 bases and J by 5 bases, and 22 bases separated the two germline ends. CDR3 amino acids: CASLADSTISYQPQHL. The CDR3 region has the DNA TGTGCCAGCCTCGCGGACAGCACGATTTCTTATCAGCCCCAGCATCTT.

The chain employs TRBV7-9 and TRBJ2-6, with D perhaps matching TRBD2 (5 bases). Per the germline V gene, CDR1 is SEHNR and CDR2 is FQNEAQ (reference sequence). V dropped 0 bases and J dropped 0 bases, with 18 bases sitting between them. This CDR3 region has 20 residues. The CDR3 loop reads CASSLALSRRPPSGANVLTF. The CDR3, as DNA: TGTGCCAGCAGCTTAGCGTTGAGCCGGAGGCCCCCCTCTGGGGCCAACGTCCTGACTTTC.

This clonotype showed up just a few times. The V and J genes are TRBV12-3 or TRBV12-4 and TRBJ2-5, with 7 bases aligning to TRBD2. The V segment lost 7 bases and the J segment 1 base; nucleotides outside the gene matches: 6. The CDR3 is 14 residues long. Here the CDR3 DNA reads TGTGCCAGCAACCGACTAGCTTTCCAAGAGACCCAGTACTTC. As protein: CASNRLAFQETQYF.

CDR3 protein: CASSLFVTSGNPNEQFF. The CDR3 region has the DNA TGTGCCAGCAGTTTATTTGTGACTAGCGGGAACCCCAATGAGCAGTTCTTC. V usage is TRBV13 and J usage is TRBJ2-1, with 11 bases lining up with TRBD2. The junction had 13 bases not matched to a gene; V was cut back by 6 bases and J by 6 bases. The CDR3 totals 17 residues. Germline V gene lookup returns CDR1 PRHDT and CDR2 FYEKMQ (reference sequence). The complete variable domain, with remaining parts taken from reference TRBV13 and TRBJ2-1, reads AAGVIQSPRHLIKEKRETATLKCYPIPRHDTVYWYQQGPGQDPQFLISFYEKMQSDKGSIPDRFSAQQFSDYHSELNMSSLELGDSALYFCASSLFVTSGNPNEQFFGPGTRLTVL.

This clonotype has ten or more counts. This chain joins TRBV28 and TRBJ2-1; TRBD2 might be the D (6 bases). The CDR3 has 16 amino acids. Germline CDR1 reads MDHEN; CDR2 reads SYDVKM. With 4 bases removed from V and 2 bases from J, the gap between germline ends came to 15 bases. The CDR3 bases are TGTGCCAGCAGTTATGGGGACTTTCTTGCCTACAATGAGCAGTTCTTC. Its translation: CASSYGDFLAYNEQFF.

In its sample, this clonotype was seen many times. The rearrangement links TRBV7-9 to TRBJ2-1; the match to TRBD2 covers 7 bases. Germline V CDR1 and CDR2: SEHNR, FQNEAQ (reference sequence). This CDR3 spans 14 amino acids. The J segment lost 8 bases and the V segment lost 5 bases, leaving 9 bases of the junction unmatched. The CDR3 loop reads CASSPSGVRDEQFF. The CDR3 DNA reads TGTGCCAGCAGCCCGAGCGGGGTTAGAGATGAGCAGTTCTTC.

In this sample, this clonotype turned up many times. The CDR3 sequence is CASTPADTQYF. The DNA for the CDR3 is TGTGCCAGCACCCCGGCAGATACGCAGTATTTT. The V and J genes are TRBV2 and TRBJ2-3; D unresolved. V shed 7 bases and J shed 4 bases, with 6 bases lying between them. Germline V gives CDR1 SNHLY, CDR2 FYNNEI. The CDR3 is 11 amino acids. Looking up the rest from reference TRBV2 and TRBJ2-3 gives the full variable domain: EPEVTQTPSHQVTQMGQEVILRCVPISNHLYFYWYRQILGQKVEFLVSFYNNEISEKSEIFDDQFSVERPDGSNFTLKIRSTKLEDSAMYFCASTPADTQYFGPGTRLTVL.

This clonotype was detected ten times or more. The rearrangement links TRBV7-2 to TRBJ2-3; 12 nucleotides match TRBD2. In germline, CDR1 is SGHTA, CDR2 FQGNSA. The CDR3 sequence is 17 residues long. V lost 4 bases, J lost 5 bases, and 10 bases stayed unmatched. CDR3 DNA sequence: TGTGCCAGCAGCTATCAAAGCCTAGCGGGAGGGGTAGATACGCAGTATTTT. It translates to CASSYQSLAGGVDTQYF.

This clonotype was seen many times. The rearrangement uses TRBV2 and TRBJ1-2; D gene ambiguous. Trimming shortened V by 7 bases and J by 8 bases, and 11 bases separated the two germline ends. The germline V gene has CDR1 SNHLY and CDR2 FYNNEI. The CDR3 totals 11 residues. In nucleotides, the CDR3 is TGTGCCAGCACTCCCGGGAACGGCTACACCTTC. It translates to CASTPGNGYTF. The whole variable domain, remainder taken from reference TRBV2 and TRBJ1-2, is EPEVTQTPSHQVTQMGQEVILRCVPISNHLYFYWYRQILGQKVEFLVSFYNNEISEKSEIFDDQFSVERPDGSNFTLKIRSTKLEDSAMYFCASTPGNGYTFGSGTRLTVV.

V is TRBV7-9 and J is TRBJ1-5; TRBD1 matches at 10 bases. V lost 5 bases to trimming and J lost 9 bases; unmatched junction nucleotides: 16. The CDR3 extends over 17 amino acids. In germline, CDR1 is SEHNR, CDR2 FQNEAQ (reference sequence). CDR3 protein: CASSPLAGTGEVGPQHF. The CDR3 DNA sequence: TGTGCCAGCAGCCCCTTAGCCGGGACAGGGGAAGTGGGGCCCCAGCATTTT.

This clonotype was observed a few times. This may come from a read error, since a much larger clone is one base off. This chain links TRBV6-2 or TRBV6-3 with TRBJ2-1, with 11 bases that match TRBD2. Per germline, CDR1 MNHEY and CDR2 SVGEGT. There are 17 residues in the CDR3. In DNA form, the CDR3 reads TGTGCCGGCAGTTCTGGGGGACTAGCGGCAAGTAGGAATGAGCAGTTCTTC. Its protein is CAGSSGGLAASRNEQFF.

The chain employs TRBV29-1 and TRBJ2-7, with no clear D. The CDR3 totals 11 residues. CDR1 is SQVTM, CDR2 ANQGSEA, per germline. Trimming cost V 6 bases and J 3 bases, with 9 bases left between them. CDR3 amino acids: CSVQSGYEQYF. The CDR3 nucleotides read TGCAGCGTCCAAAGTGGCTACGAGCAGTACTTC.

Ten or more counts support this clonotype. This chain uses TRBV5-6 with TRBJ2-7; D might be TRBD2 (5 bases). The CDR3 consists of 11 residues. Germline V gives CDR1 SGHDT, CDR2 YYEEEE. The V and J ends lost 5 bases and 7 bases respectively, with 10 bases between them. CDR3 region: CASRNGGEQYF. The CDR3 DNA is TGTGCCAGCAGAAATGGCGGGGAGCAGTACTTC. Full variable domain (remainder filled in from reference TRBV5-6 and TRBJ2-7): DAGVTQSPTHLIKTRGQQVTLRCSPKSGHDTVSWYQQALGQGPQFIFQYYEEEERQRGNFPDRFSGHQFPNYSSELNVNALLLGDSALYLCASRNGGEQYFGPGTRLTVT.

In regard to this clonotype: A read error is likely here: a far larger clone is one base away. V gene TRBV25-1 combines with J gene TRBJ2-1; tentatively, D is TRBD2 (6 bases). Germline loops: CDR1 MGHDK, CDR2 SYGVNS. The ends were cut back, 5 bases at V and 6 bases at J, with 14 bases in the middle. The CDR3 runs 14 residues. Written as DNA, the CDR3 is TGTGCCAGCAGTTTGGGCGGGGACTGCAATGAGCAGTTCTTC. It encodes CASSLGGDCNEQFF.